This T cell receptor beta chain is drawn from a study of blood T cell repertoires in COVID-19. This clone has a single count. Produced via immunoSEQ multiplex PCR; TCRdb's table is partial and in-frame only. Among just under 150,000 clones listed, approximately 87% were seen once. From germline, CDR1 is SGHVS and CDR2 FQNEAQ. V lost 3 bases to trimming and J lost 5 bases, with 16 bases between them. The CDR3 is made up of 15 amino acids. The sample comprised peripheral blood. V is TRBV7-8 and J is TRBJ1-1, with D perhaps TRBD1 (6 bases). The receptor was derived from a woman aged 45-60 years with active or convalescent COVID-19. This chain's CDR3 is CASSLGPEGGTEAFF. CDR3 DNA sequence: TGTGCCAGCAGCTTGGGGCCGGAGGGGGGGACTGAAGCTTTCTTT.